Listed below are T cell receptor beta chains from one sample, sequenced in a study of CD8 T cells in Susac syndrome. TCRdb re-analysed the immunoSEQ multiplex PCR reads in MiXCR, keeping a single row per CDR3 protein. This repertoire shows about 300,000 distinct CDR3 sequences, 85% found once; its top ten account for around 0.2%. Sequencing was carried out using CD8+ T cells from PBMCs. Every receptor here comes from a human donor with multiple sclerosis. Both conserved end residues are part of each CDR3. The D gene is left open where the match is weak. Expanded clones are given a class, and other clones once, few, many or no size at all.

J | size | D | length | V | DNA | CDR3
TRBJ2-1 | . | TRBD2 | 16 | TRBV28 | TGTGCCAGCAGTCGAGGACTAGCGGGAGTGATCAATGAGCAGTTCTTC | CASSRGLAGVINEQFF
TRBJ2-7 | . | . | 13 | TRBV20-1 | TGCAGTGCTAGAGTTACGAGCTCCTACGAGCAGTACTTC | CSARVTSSYEQYF
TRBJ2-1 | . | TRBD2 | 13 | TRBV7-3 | TGTGCCAGCAGCCCACCGGGGGGCAATGAGCAGTTCTTC | CASSPPGGNEQFF
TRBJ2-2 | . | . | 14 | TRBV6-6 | TGTGCCAGCAGACAGTTCCTGAACACCGGGGAGCTGTTTTTT | CASRQFLNTGELFF
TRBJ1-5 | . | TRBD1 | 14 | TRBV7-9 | TGTGCCAGCAGCGCCGGACAGGGGGCTCAGCCCCAGCATTTT | CASSAGQGAQPQHF
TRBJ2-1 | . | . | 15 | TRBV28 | TGTGCCAGCAGTTTAACGGACACGAGTGGCAATGAGCAGTTCTTC | CASSLTDTSGNEQFF
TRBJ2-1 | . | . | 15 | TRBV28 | TGTGCCAGCAAACAGGACTTAAGCTCCTACAATGAGCAGTTCTTC | CASKQDLSSYNEQFF
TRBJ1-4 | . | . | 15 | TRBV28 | TGTGCCAGCAGATTAATCTCACTTGGTTATGAAAAACTGTTTTTT | CASRLISLGYEKLFF
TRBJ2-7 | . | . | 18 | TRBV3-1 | TGTGCCAGCAGCCCATCAATTCTTACTCGGGACGGAGACTACGAGCAGTACTTC | CASSPSILTRDGDYEQYF
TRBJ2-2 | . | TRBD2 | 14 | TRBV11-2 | TGTGCCAGCAGCTTGACTAGCGGAGCCGGGGAGCTGTTTTTT | CASSLTSGAGELFF
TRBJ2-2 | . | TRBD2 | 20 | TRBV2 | TGTGCCAGCAGCCGTCGTCCGGCTAGCGGGCCGATCCCGAACACCGGGGAGCTGTTTTTT | CASSRRPASGPIPNTGELFF
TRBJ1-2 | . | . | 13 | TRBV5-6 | TGTGCCAGCAGCTTGGATATTCTTAGGGGCTACACCTTC | CASSLDILRGYTF
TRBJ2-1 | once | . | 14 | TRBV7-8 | TGTGCCGGCAGCTCGGCGACTGGCCACAATGAGCAGTTCTTC | CAGSSATGHNEQFF
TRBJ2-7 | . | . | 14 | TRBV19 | TGTGCCAGTAGTCCGACAGGCGATGCGATCGGGCAGTACTTC | CASSPTGDAIGQYF
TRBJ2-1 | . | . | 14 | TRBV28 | TGTGCCACCACGGCGTTGAGCTCCTACAATGAGCAGTTCTTC | CATTALSSYNEQFF
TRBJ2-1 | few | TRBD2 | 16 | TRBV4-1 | TGCGCCAGCAGCCAGGATCGTAGCGGGTGGGCCTATGAGCAGTTCTTC | CASSQDRSGWAYEQFF
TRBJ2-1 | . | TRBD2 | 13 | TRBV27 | TGTGCCAGCAGTTTTACTAGCGCGGGTGGGCAGTTCTTT | CASSFTSAGGQFF
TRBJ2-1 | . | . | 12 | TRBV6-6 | TGTGCCAGCAGTTACTCATTGGGTGAGCAGTTCTTC | CASSYSLGEQFF
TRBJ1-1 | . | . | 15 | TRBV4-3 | TGCGCCAGCAGCCAAGAGGGGGTGGGGAACACTGAAGCTTTCTTT | CASSQEGVGNTEAFF
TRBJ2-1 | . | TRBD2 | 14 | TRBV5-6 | TGTGCCAGCAGCTCCGGGACTACCTACAATGAGCAGTTCTTC | CASSSGTTYNEQFF
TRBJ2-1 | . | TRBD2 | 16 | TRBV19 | TGTGCCAGTAGTATAGTCAGCGGGAGGAACTACAATGAGCAGTTCTTC | CASSIVSGRNYNEQFF
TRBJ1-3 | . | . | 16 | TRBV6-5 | TGTGCCAGCAGTTACTCCCCCAGGTTGACTGGAAACACCATATATTTT | CASSYSPRLTGNTIYF
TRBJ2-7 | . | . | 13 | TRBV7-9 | TGTGCCAGCAGTCAGAAGGGGTCCTACGAGCAGTACTTC | CASSQKGSYEQYF
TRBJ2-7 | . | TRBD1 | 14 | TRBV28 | TGTGCCAGCAGTTTTACCGGGACAGCCTACGAGCAGTACTTC | CASSFTGTAYEQYF
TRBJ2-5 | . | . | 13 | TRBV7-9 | TGTGCCACCCTCGATGGGGTGCAAGAGACCCAGTACTTC | CATLDGVQETQYF
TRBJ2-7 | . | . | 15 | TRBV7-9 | TGTGCCAGCAGCTTAGCCCAAGGGTCCTTCTACGAGCAGTACTTC | CASSLAQGSFYEQYF
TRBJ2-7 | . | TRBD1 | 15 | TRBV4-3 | TGCGCCAGCAACCCGGACGGGACAGGGCTCGACGAGCAGTACTTC | CASNPDGTGLDEQYF
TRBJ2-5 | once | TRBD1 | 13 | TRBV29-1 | TGCAGCGTTGAAAGCAGGGGGTGGGAGACCCAGTACTTC | CSVESRGWETQYF
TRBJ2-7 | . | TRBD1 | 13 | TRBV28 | TGTGCCACCCTACCCGGGACAGGGCACGAGCAGTACTTC | CATLPGTGHEQYF
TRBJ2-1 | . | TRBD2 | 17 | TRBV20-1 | TGCAGTGCTCCCCCAACCCTAGCGGGAGGCTCCTACAATGAGCAGTTCTTC | CSAPPTLAGGSYNEQFF
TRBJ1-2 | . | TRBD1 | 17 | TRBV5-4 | TGTGCCAGCAGCTTGTTCGGGGGACAGGGGGCTAACTATGGCTACACCTTC | CASSLFGGQGANYGYTF
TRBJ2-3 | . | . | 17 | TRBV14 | TGTGCCAGCAGCCCAGAACGTTGGGGCTCTGGTACGGATACGCAGTATTTT | CASSPERWGSGTDTQYF
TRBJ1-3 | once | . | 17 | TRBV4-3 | TGCGCCAGCAGCCCCCTATATCAGGCGCTCTCTGGAAACACCATATATTTT | CASSPLYQALSGNTIYF
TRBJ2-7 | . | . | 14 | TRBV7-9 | TGTGCCAGCAGCTTCGTTGGGGGAAACTACGAGCAGTACTTC | CASSFVGGNYEQYF
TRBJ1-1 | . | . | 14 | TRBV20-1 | TGCAGTGCACGCGCAGGGGTCTTAAACACTGAAGCTTTCTTT | CSARAGVLNTEAFF
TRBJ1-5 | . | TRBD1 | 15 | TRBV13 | TGTGCCAGCAGTCTAGGGACAGGGGCCGATCAGCCCCAGCATTTT | CASSLGTGADQPQHF
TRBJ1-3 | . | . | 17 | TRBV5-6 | TGTGCCAGCAGCTTGGCCATCGCGGGGTTCGTTGGAAACACCATATATTTT | CASSLAIAGFVGNTIYF
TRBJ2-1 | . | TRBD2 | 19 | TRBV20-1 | TGCAGTGCTAGACCACAGGGACTAGCGGGCCGTCGCGGGGACAATGAGCAGTTCTTC | CSARPQGLAGRRGDNEQFF
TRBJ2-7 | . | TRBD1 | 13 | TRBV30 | TGTGCCTGGAGTACAGGGGTTACCTACGAGCAGTACTTC | CAWSTGVTYEQYF
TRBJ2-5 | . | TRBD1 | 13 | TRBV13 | TGTGCCAGCAGCTTTGACAGGGGAGAGACCCAGTACTTC | CASSFDRGETQYF
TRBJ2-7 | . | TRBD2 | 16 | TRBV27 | TGTGCCAGCAGTTTACTCGGGACTAGCGGTTCCTACGAGCAGTACTTC | CASSLLGTSGSYEQYF